This TCR beta chain is drawn from a study of HIV-infected patients and healthy controls. All unsorted peripheral T cells were captured because whole blood was used without fractionation. About 550 ng RNA was reverse transcribed with alpha and beta constant-region primers. Alpha and beta chain libraries were made separately by chain-specific third strand synthesis with multiplexing indices. TCRdb recomputed calls from the 5' RACE reads with MiXCR, one row per CDR3 protein. This table has approximately 9,600 distinct CDR3 sequences, about 5% appearing once. Germline V gene lookup returns CDR1 SSHAT and CDR2 FNYEAQ (reference sequence). CDR3 length: 16 residues. This clonotype was seen ten or more times. At one of its ends the junction is not consistent with the germline gene, which may arise from a read error.

The V gene is TRBV7-7, the J gene TRBJ2-2, with 8 bases that match TRBD2. The receptor was isolated from an adult with HIV infection. The material was blood, obtained before antiretroviral therapy. CDR3 coding DNA: TGTGCTAGCAGAGCAAGCGGGGGCACCGAGACCGGGGAGCTGTTTTTT. Translating gives CASRASGGTETGELFF.